This T cell receptor (beta chain) was obtained from a study of T cell repertoires in cytomegalovirus infection. Study summary: Peptides in the study included HLA-C-restricted and HLA-B-restricted CMV epitopes. An indication of both CMV infection and matching HLA type came from public TCR beta signatures.

TCRdb fed the reads into MiXCR, producing one record per CDR3 protein. The sample includes about 920,000 distinct CDR3 sequences, roughly 31% of them seen just once. In the case of this clonotype: Its antigen is as yet unknown.

Notes on the study in general: The cumulative frequency of public TCR beta families identified carriers of CMV plus the relevant HLA. In two of eight donors, the top clonotype was HLA-C-restricted CMV-specific.

Sample: cultured CD8+ T cells from PBMCs, taken from culture after CMV antigen stimulation. This TCR was sampled from a human donor in good health (CMV status not recorded). Some clones in this sample may be carry-over from other donors' samples.

The CDR3 coding sequence is TGTGCCAGCAGTTACTTTTTACAGGGGGCCAATCAGCCCCAGCATTTT. As protein: CASSYFLQGANQPQHF. The chain uses TRBV6-6 and TRBJ1-5; 9 bases are a match to TRBD1. The germline V gene has CDR1 MNHNY and CDR2 SVGAGI (reference sequence). V gave up 1 base and J gave up 3 bases; unmatched junction bases: 4. This CDR3 spans 16 amino acids.